These 5 T cell receptor beta chains share one sample of origin, sequenced in a study of shared clonotypes between healthy human individuals. Naive CD8 cells were CD45RO-negative, positively selected for CCR7, excluding terminally differentiated effector memory CD45RA+ cells. Data came from immunoSEQ multiplex PCR; TCRdb stores just in-frame clones and leaves some out. The sample records around 1,900,000 clones, approximately 92% being singletons. Sample: naive CD8+ T cells from PBMCs. These receptors originate from a man aged 18 to 29 in good health. Some clones in this sample may be carry-over from other donors' samples.

DNA for the CDR3: TGTGCCAGCAGCTTGGCCCCAGGGTGGGGTGGGACTGAAGCTTTCTTT. Translating it yields CASSLAPGWGGTEAFF. V gene TRBV5-6 combines with J gene TRBJ1-1, with D maybe TRBD1 (5 bases). The ends were cut back, 0 bases at V and 5 bases at J, with 17 bases in the middle. This CDR3 spans 16 amino acids. CDR1 is SGHDT, CDR2 YYEEEE, per germline.

In regard to this clone: Other nucleotide sequences from this sample produce the same CDR3. The chain employs TRBV19 and TRBJ1-1; no reliable D call. The germline V and J ends were trimmed by 2 bases and 1 base, with 5 bases remaining between them. This CDR3 has 13 amino acids. Looked up from germline, CDR1 is LNHDA and CDR2 is SQIVND (reference sequence). This chain's CDR3 is CASSIKGNTEAFF. DNA of the CDR3: TGTGCCAGTAGTATAAAAGGGAACACTGAAGCTTTCTTT.

The chain is built from TRBV23-1 and TRBJ2-4, with D maybe TRBD1 (5 bases). TRBV23-1 has ORF status, its function being uncertain. The CDR3 is made up of 15 amino acids. Trimming pared 4 bases from V and 0 bases from J, leaving 10 bases between. CDR3 loop: CASSRQKLAKNIQYF. The CDR3 nucleotides read TGCGCCAGCAGTCGACAGAAGCTAGCCAAAAACATTCAGTACTTC.

The V call is TRBV10-3, the J call TRBJ2-3; 11 nucleotides agree with TRBD2. This CDR3 has 17 amino acids. The J segment lost 2 bases and the V segment lost 5 bases, leaving 9 bases of the junction unmatched. CDR1 is ENHRY, CDR2 SYGVKD, per germline. The CDR3 DNA follows: TGTGCCATCAGTCCCTCCGGGACTAGCGGATTCACAGATACGCAGTATTTT. Its protein product is CAISPSGTSGFTDTQYF.

The chain couples TRBV11-2 to TRBJ2-3, with no clear D. The CDR3 has 15 amino acids. The germline V and J ends were trimmed by 2 bases and 6 bases, with 15 bases remaining between them. The germline V gene has CDR1 SGHAT and CDR2 FQNNGV. CDR3 protein: CASSLTGYRTDTQYF. CDR3 DNA: TGTGCCAGCAGCTTAACCGGGTATCGGACGGATACGCAGTATTTT.